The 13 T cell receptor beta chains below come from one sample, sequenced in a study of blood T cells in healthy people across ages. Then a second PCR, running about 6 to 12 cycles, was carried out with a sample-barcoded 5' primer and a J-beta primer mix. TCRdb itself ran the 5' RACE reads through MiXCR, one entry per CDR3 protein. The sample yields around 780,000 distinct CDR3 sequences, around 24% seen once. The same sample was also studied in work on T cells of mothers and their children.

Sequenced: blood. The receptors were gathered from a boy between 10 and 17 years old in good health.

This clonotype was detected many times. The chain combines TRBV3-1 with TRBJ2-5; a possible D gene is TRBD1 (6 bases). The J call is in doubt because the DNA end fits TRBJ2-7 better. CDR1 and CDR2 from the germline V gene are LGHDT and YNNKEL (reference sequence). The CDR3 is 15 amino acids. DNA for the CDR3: TGTGCCAGCAGCCAAGGAGGACAGCCTTCCTACGAGCAGTACTTC. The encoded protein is CASSQGGQPSYEQYF.

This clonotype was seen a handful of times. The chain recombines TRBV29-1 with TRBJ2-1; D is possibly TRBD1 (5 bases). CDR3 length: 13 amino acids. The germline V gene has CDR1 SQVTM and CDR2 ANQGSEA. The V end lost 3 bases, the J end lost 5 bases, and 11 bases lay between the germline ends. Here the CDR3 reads CSVDRLRDNEQFF. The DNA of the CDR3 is TGCAGCGTTGACCGGCTCAGGGACAATGAGCAGTTCTTC.

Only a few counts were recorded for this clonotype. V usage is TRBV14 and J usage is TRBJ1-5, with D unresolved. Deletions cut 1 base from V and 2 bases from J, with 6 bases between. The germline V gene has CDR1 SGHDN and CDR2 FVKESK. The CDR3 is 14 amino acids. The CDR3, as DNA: TGTGCCAGCAGCCAAGGACCGGGCAATCAGCCCCAGCATTTT. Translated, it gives CASSQGPGNQPQHF.

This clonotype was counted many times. The CDR3 is CSARDASNYGYTF. The CDR3, as DNA: TGCAGTGCTAGAGACGCATCCAACTATGGCTACACCTTC. The genes are TRBV20-1 and TRBJ1-2; D is uncertain. Trimming shortened V by 0 bases and J by 2 bases, and 7 bases separated the two germline ends. In germline, CDR1 is DFQATT, CDR2 SNEGSKA (reference sequence). This CDR3 is built from 13 residues.

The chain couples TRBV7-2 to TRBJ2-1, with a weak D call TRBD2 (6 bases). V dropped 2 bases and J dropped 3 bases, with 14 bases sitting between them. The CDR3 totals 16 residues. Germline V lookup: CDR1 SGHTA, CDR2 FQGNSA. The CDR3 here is CASSLTPGGFYNEQFF. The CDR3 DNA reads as TGTGCCAGCAGCTTAACCCCTGGAGGGTTCTACAATGAGCAGTTCTTC.

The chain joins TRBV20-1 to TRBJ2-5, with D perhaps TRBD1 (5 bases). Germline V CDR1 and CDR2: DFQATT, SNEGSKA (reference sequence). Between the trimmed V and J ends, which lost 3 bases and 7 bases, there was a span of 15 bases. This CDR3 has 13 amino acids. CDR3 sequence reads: CSARDQGTATQYF. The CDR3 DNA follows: TGCAGTGCTAGGGACCAGGGTACTGCGACCCAGTACTTC.

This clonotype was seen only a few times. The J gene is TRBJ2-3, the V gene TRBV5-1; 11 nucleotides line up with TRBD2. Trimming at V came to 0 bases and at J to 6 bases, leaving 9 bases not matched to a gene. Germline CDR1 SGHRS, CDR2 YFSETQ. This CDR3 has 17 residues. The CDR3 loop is CASSLESYSGGADTQYF. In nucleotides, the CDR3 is TGCGCCAGCAGCTTGGAGTCCTATAGCGGGGGGGCCGATACGCAGTATTTT.

This CDR3 is CAWSVRGGAVQYF. The CDR3 DNA reads as TGTGCCTGGAGTGTACGCGGGGGGGCGGTCCAGTACTTC. The chain combines TRBV30 with TRBJ2-5; TRBD2 matches 9 bases. CDR3 length equals 13 residues. V shed 0 bases, J shed 10 bases, and the junction held 6 bases outside the gene matches. Germline V gene sequence: CDR1 GTSNPN, CDR2 SVGIG (reference sequence).

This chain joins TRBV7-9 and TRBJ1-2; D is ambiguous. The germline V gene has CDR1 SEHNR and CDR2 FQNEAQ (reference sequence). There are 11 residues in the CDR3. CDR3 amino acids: CAQPGLYGYTF. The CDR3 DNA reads TGTGCTCAGCCCGGGCTCTATGGCTACACCTTC.

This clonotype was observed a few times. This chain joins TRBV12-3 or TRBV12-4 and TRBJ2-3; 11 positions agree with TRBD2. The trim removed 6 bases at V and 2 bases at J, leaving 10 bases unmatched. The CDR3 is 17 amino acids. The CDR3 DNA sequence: TGTGCCAGCAGCAAGGGACCGGGACTAGCGGACACAGATACGCAGTATTTT. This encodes CASSKGPGLADTDTQYF.

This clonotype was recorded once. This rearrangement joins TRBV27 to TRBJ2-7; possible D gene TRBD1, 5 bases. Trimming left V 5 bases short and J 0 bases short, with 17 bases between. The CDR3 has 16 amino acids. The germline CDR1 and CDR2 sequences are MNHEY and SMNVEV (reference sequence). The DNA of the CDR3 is TGTGCCAGCAGTCCCCGACAGAAATCGAGCTCCTACGAGCAGTACTTC. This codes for CASSPRQKSSSYEQYF.

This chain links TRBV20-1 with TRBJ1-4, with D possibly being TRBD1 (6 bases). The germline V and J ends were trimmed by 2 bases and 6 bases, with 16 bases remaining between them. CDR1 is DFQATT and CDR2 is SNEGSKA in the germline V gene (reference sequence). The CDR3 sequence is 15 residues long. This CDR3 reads CSARPPGWTDEKLFF. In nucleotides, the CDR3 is TGCAGTGCTAGACCCCCGGGCTGGACAGATGAAAAACTGTTTTTT.

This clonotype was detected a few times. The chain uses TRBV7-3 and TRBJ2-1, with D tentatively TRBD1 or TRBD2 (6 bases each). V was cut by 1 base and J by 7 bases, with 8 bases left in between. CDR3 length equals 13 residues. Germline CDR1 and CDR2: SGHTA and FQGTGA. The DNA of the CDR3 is TGTGCCAGCAGCTTAAAAGGGGGGAATGAGCAGTTCTTC. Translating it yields CASSLKGGNEQFF.